A single T cell receptor beta chain is shown here with its context. The CDR3 contains 16 residues. Germline CDR1 is SGDLS and CDR2 is YYNGEE. Unmatched junction bases numbered 10, after V lost 0 bases and J lost 5 bases. This sample is drawn from a study of blood T cell repertoires in COVID-19. Produced via immunoSEQ multiplex PCR; TCRdb's table is partial and in-frame only. The data contain nearly 250,000 clones, about 84% of them singletons. Individuals aged about 18 to 89 years were recruited from approximately 22 US areas. All recovered Cohort 3 donors got two negative PCRs, got clearance, or saw symptom resolution.

Sequenced: PBMCs or T cells enriched from blood (not recorded which). This chain joins TRBV9 and TRBJ2-5, with TRBD2 identical over 7 bases. The source is a woman aged 45-65 years who had recovered from COVID-19. The CDR3 DNA reads as TGTGCCAGCAGCGTAGGTGGAGTGGGAGGGAGGGAGACCCAGTACTTC. This encodes CASSVGGVGGRETQYF.